This T cell receptor beta chain was recovered during a study of T cells in Graves' hyperthyroidism and ophthalmopathy (dated by TCRdb to the late 2010s). Regarding the complete study: Peripheral blood was sampled at the time of initial diagnosis, prior to any treatment. TCR V-J signatures able to tell the groups apart were searched for in a discovery cohort of 90 to 100 patients, of whom around 42 had Graves' ophthalmopathy and about 60 had stable Graves' hyperthyroidism. In about 6 Graves' hyperthyroidism patients, the study also compared T-cell repertoires from thyroid tissue with T-cell repertoires from blood. TCR Vbeta CDR3 sequencing of some 140 peripheral blood samples (fewer than 45 ophthalmopathy, 75 to 80 hyperthyroidism and roughly 17 progressor patients) is reported in the paper. Whether ophthalmopathy could be predicted prospectively was tested in an independent validation cohort made up of under 20 hyperthyroidism patients plus 17 patients who later progressed to ophthalmopathy. The 100 or so discovery patients were divided at random into training and test sets in a 7:3 ratio. Once sampling was done, hyperthyroidism patients were given methimazole at a starting dose of 30 mg daily, whereas ophthalmopathy patients were given high-dose intravenous methylprednisolone. Summary of the overall study and its limitations: Most expanded thyroid clonotypes (frequency above 0.001) were also detected in blood, suggesting blood repertoires may reflect thyroid immune responses. Ophthalmopathy was separated from stable hyperthyroidism by a 13 V-J signature model, with 85% to 90% sensitivity and 81% to 83% specificity obtained in cross-validation and 80%/75% obtained in testing. No statistical method was used to set the sample size in advance, and investigators knew the group allocation. In validation, progression to ophthalmopathy was predicted by the model with roughly 71% sensitivity and around 75% specificity, a median of approximately 7.1 months before onset.

A note on this clonotype: Its target antigen remains unknown. The input lacks base qualities; no much larger clone sits a single base away.

TCR beta CDR3 regions were amplified from RNA transcripts. The TCR CDR3 was subjected to a first round of RT-PCR using the HTBI primer set and the Qiagen OneStep RT-PCR kit. Libraries were constructed in a second round of multiplex PCR, after which size selection and purification were carried out. The libraries were sequenced on an Illumina HiSeq2000 using paired-end 100 bp reads. In the authors' own workflow: Raw data were processed with SOAPnuke, discarding reads with adapters, uncalled bases, mean Phred below 15, or no exact constant-primer or identifier match. High-quality paired reads were merged with COPE v1.2.5, and unique nucleotide sequences were defined as clonotypes. MiTCR v1.1 was used to align clonotypes to the IMGT TRBV, TRBD and TRBJ reference segments. Analysis was restricted to V-J combinations with a frequency above 0.0001, which covered roughly 99% of repertoires. The TCS score was defined as the ratio of F50 (clonal expansion) to E x V (chaos), calculated using BLOSUM62-based TCRdist between CDR3 peptides within each V-J. Welch's t-statistics and random forest reduced roughly 540 V-J features to about 13, which were used in a naive Bayes classifier (R e1071). TCRdb reprocessing: public reads trimmed at Q25 with fastp, clones called with MiXCR, in-frame beta chains kept. Rows with a matching CDR3 protein are joined into one entry that keeps the most common DNA and genes. The V and J calls, along with clone size, are taken from TCRdb and not from the paper's own processing. A total of around 300,000 distinct CDR3 sequences appear in this sample, around a fifth of them only once. Together, the top ten hold roughly 39% of the sample.

Spanning cysteine to phenylalanine, the CDR3 consists of 13 amino acids. The sequence is cut down to CDR3 DNA, 39 bases in frame from base 1. The CDR1 and CDR2 encoded by the germline V gene are ENHRY and SYGVKD. Cut back by 7 bases and 5 bases, the V and J ends lie 9 bases apart. In the ophthalmopathy patients, disease was moderately to severely active, with a Clinical Activity Score of 3 or more, a NOSPECS grade of 4 or more, and a duration of less than 3 months. Any patient with an uncontrolled infection, another autoimmune disease, pregnancy or lactation was excluded. Diagnoses were established on the basis of clinical symptoms, serum thyroxine and TRAb, thyroid ultrasound, and orbital computed tomography. PBMCs were separated from under 12 ml of fresh peripheral blood using Ficoll-Paque density gradient centrifugation. Total RNA was extracted with Trizol reagent, and quality was checked on an Agilent 2100 Bioanalyzer.

Rearrangement joined TRBV10-3 to TRBJ1-6, and TRBD1 may be the D gene, going by 5 matching bases. Sequencing used blood. This clonotype was obtained from a man in his fifties or sixties with Graves' ophthalmopathy. The DNA reads as follows: TGTGCCATCAAAGGGGTCGATAATTCACCCCTCCACTTT. Its protein reads: CAIKGVDNSPLHF.